This T cell receptor beta chain originates from a study of blood T cell repertoires in COVID-19. The table came from immunoSEQ multiplex PCR; TCRdb's copy has only in-frame clones and leaves some out. This table holds some 190,000 clones, roughly four fifths found once. The material sequenced was peripheral blood. This receptor was taken from an older woman with active or convalescent COVID-19.

CDR3 sequence reads: CSVKGGALNEQFF. DNA for the CDR3: TGCAGCGTGAAAGGGGGGGCCTTAAATGAGCAGTTCTTC. This chain connects TRBV29-1 to TRBJ2-1, with D possibly being TRBD2 (7 bases). Germline V gene sequence: CDR1 SQVTM, CDR2 ANQGSEA. CDR3 length: 13 residues. V was shortened by 6 bases and J by 7 bases, with 16 bases between the two germline ends.